The next 28 T cell receptor beta chains were all read from a single sample in a study of graft-versus-host responses after intestinal transplantation. Which antigens these TCRs recognize remains unknown. Profiled with immunoSEQ multiplex PCR; TCRdb holds only in-frame clones, not every one. The table lists approximately 49,000 clones, roughly 96% of them singletons. The input for sequencing was unstimulated CD8+ T cells sorted from spleen or lymph node cells, taken before transplant. The receptors here all came from a human donor who was the organ donor for an intestinal transplant.

In this sample, this clone turned up a few times. The chain combines TRBV27 with TRBJ1-1; possibly TRBD1 for D (6 bases). This CDR3 comprises 13 residues. Germline CDR1 is MNHEY and CDR2 is SMNVEV (reference sequence). V was pared by 5 bases and J by 1 base, with 8 bases between. CDR3 sequence (DNA): TGTGCCAGCAGTCCCAGGGGGAACACTGAAGCTTTCTTT. Protein product: CASSPRGNTEAFF.

V and J are TRBV27 and TRBJ1-6, with 12 bases that match TRBD1. V shed 8 bases and J 7 bases; nucleotides not matched to a gene: 12. CDR1 and CDR2 (germline): MNHEY, SMNVEV (reference sequence). There are 17 residues in the CDR3. This CDR3 reads CASAMTGTGGRNSPLHF. CDR3 nucleotide sequence: TGTGCCAGCGCCATGACCGGGACAGGGGGCAGGAATTCACCCCTCCACTTT.

The genes are TRBV5-6 and TRBJ2-1; 9 bases agree with TRBD1. Germline trimming cut 0 bases from V and 8 bases from J; bases unmatched to any gene: 3. The CDR3 consists of 14 residues. The germline V gene has CDR1 SGHDT and CDR2 YYEEEE. The CDR3 spells CASSLGQGVHEQFF. The CDR3 coding sequence is TGTGCCAGCAGCTTGGGACAGGGGGTACATGAGCAGTTCTTC.

The rearrangement uses TRBV5-8 and TRBJ2-7, with D unresolved. This CDR3 is 13 amino acids long. Germline CDR1 reads SGHTS; CDR2 reads YDEGEE. Trimming shortened V by 4 bases and J by 3 bases, and 11 bases separated the two germline ends. This CDR3 reads CASSLIPFYEQYF. The CDR3 bases are TGTGCCAGCAGCCTGATCCCTTTCTACGAGCAGTACTTC.

This clone is a singleton in its sample. This sequence joins TRBV7-9 and TRBJ2-5; D ambiguous. The V gene lost 3 bases and the J gene lost 0 bases, with 5 bases spanning the gap. The V gene's germline CDR1 is SEHNR and CDR2 FQNEAQ (reference sequence). The CDR3 runs to 13 residues. As DNA, the CDR3 is TGTGCCAGCAGCTTTGGCAACCAAGAGACCCAGTACTTC. Its protein product is CASSFGNQETQYF.

The chain is built from TRBV7-6 and TRBJ2-7, with 7 bases identical to TRBD1. The CDR3 loop spans 14 amino acids. Germline V CDR1 and CDR2: SGHVS, FNYEAQ. Trimming took 5 bases from V and 5 from J; bases not matched to a gene: 9. The CDR3: CASSRTTGFDEQYF. In DNA, the CDR3 is TGTGCCAGCAGCCGTACGACAGGGTTCGACGAGCAGTACTTC.

The chain combines TRBV5-6 with TRBJ2-3, with 9 bases matching TRBD1. The CDR3 has 13 amino acids. Germline-derived CDR1 and CDR2 are SGHDT and YYEEEE. J was trimmed by 9 bases and V by 3 bases; bases with no gene match: 5. The CDR3 is CASSSRTGVTQYF. Here the CDR3 DNA reads TGTGCCAGCAGCTCACGGACAGGGGTGACGCAGTATTTT.

The chain joins TRBV7-9 to TRBJ1-6; D uncertain. CDR3 length: 16 amino acids. V shed 1 base and J shed 4 bases, with 11 bases lying between them. The germline V gene encodes CDR1 SEHNR and CDR2 FQNEAQ (reference sequence). The CDR3 here is CASSLDSFVYNSPLHF. CDR3 nucleotides: TGTGCCAGCAGCTTAGACAGTTTCGTTTATAATTCACCCCTCCACTTT.

This chain links TRBV27 with TRBJ1-6; no firm D call. The CDR3 runs 14 residues. Looked up from germline, CDR1 is MNHEY and CDR2 is SMNVEV (reference sequence). V was trimmed by 8 bases and J by 9 bases, leaving 17 bases between them. CDR3 residues: CASSLPGDVSPLHF. CDR3 coding DNA: TGTGCCAGCTCGCTTCCCGGGGATGTTTCACCCCTCCACTTT.

V is TRBV4-2 and J is TRBJ2-3; 13 nucleotides agree with TRBD2. Germline trimming cut 1 base from V and 3 bases from J; bases unmatched to any gene: 7. The CDR3 has 18 residues. CDR1 is LGHNA and CDR2 is YNFKEQ in the germline V gene. The CDR3 reads CASSQVSGTSGDTDTQYF. CDR3 bases: TGTGCCAGCAGCCAAGTCTCCGGGACTAGCGGGGATACAGATACGCAGTATTTT.

This clone was picked up one time. The chain employs TRBV9 and TRBJ2-5, with 11 bases fitting TRBD1. The V gene's germline CDR1 is SGDLS and CDR2 YYNGEE. With V trimmed by 5 bases and J by 5 bases, 14 bases remained unmatched. The CDR3 totals 17 residues. The CDR3 protein is CASSATGTGGSLETQYF. The CDR3 region has the DNA TGTGCCAGCAGTGCCACCGGGACAGGGGGTTCTTTGGAGACCCAGTACTTC. Looking up the rest from reference TRBV9 and TRBJ2-5 gives the full variable domain: DSGVTQTPKHLITATGQRVTLRCSPRSGDLSVYWYQQSLDQGLQFLIQYYNGEERAKGNILERFSAQQFPDLHSELNLSSLELGDSALYFCASSATGTGGSLETQYFGPGTRLLVL.

The chain recombines TRBV27 with TRBJ2-2; 8 bases map to TRBD1. V was pared by 2 bases and J by 6 bases, with 2 bases of the junction left unmatched. The germline V gene encodes CDR1 MNHEY and CDR2 SMNVEV (reference sequence). This CDR3 spans 14 amino acids. For the CDR3, the DNA is TGTGCCAGCAGTTTACAGGGGGCTGCCGGGGAGCTGTTTTTT. Translating gives CASSLQGAAGELFF.

In this sample, this clone turned up once. The rearrangement links TRBV11-2 to TRBJ2-3; D is ambiguous. V was cut by 0 bases and J by 2 bases, with 6 bases left in between. The germline gives CDR1 SGHAT, CDR2 FQNNGV. The CDR3 is made up of 14 amino acids. The CDR3, as DNA: TGTGCCAGCAGCTTAGAGACAACCACAGATACGCAGTATTTT. This encodes CASSLETTTDTQYF.

The chain has TRBV7-9 and TRBJ2-3, with 7 bases fitting TRBD1. V shed 0 bases, J shed 2 bases, and the junction held 8 bases outside the gene matches. The CDR3 length is 17 residues. CDR1 and CDR2 from the germline V gene are SEHNR and FQNEAQ (reference sequence). The CDR3 DNA is TGTGCCAGCAGCTTAGCTCCTGGGGACAGAACCACAGATACGCAGTATTTT. It translates to CASSLAPGDRTTDTQYF. Full variable domain (outside the CDR3, taken from reference TRBV7-9 and TRBJ2-3): DTGVSQNPRHKITKRGQNVTFRCDPISEHNRLYWYRQTLGQGPEFLTYFQNEAQLEKSRLLSDRFSAERPKGSFSTLEIQRTEQGDSAMYLCASSLAPGDRTTDTQYFGPGTRLTVL.

The chain employs TRBV13 and TRBJ2-2; D gene uncertain. The germline V and J ends were trimmed by 0 bases and 1 base, with 6 bases remaining between them. The CDR3 runs to 15 residues. Germline V gene sequence: CDR1 PRHDT, CDR2 FYEKMQ (reference sequence). The DNA for the CDR3 is TGTGCCAGCAGCTTAGGACGGAGGAACACCGGGGAGCTGTTTTTT. Protein: CASSLGRRNTGELFF.

The rearrangement uses TRBV4-3 and TRBJ2-1; a weak D match, TRBD2 (5 bases). Germline V gene data show CDR1 as LGHNA and CDR2 as YSLEER. The CDR3 is 15 amino acids. V lost 4 bases and J 2 bases, leaving 12 bases between the germline ends. CDR3 in amino acids: CASSPGLVAYNEQFF. The CDR3, as DNA: TGCGCCAGCAGCCCCGGACTTGTGGCCTACAATGAGCAGTTCTTC.

V and J are TRBV11-3 and TRBJ2-7; D remains unclear. V gave up 2 bases and J gave up 1 base, with 6 bases separating them. The CDR3 is made up of 13 amino acids. Per germline, CDR1 SGHNT and CDR2 YENEEA. CDR3 protein: CASSLTPSYEQYF. CDR3 sequence (DNA): TGTGCCAGCAGCTTAACGCCGTCCTACGAGCAGTACTTC.

V and J are TRBV5-6 and TRBJ1-6; 8 bases are a match to TRBD1. J gave up 5 bases and V 0 bases, and 1 base lay outside the gene matches. Germline V gene lookup returns CDR1 SGHDT and CDR2 YYEEEE. This CDR3 is built from 15 residues. This chain's CDR3 is CASSLGTGNNSPLHF. The CDR3 nucleotides are TGTGCCAGCAGCTTGGGGACAGGGAATAATTCACCCCTCCACTTT. Drawing the rest from reference TRBV5-6 and TRBJ1-6, the complete variable domain is DAGVTQSPTHLIKTRGQQVTLRCSPKSGHDTVSWYQQALGQGPQFIFQYYEEEERQRGNFPDRFSGHQFPNYSSELNVNALLLGDSALYLCASSLGTGNNSPLHFGNGTRLTVT.

Concerning this clone: The junction differs from germline at one of its ends, possibly a read error. This rearrangement joins TRBV6-5 to TRBJ2-2; 7 bases align to TRBD2. CDR1 is MNHEY, CDR2 SVGAGI, per germline. This CDR3 is built from 15 residues. DNA for the CDR3: TGTGTCAGCAAGGCGGGAGTTGTCAGCACCGGGGAGCTGTTTTTT. Protein sequence: CVSKAGVVSTGELFF.

The genes are TRBV9 and TRBJ1-1; 7 nucleotides line up with TRBD1. The CDR3 has 14 amino acids. CDR1 and CDR2 (germline): SGDLS, YYNGEE. V lost 3 bases, J lost 1 base, and 3 bases stayed unmatched. The CDR3 loop reads CASSETGTNTEAFF. The CDR3 DNA follows: TGTGCCAGCAGCGAGACAGGGACGAACACTGAAGCTTTCTTT.

This clone was picked up one time. The chain uses TRBV7-2 and TRBJ1-4; tentative D call: TRBD1 (5 bases). The CDR3 contains 18 residues. V was cut by 3 bases and J by 2 bases, with 19 bases left in between. Germline V gene data show CDR1 as SGHTA and CDR2 as FQGNSA. The CDR3 is CASSLPGGFDATNEKLFF. The CDR3 coding sequence is TGTGCCAGCAGCTTGCCTGGGGGGTTCGATGCGACTAATGAAAAACTGTTTTTT.

V and J are TRBV7-9 and TRBJ1-2; D possibly corresponds to TRBD1 (6 bases). The CDR3 has 17 residues. V was trimmed by 2 bases and J by 8 bases, leaving 24 bases between them. Germline CDR1 SEHNR, CDR2 FQNEAQ (reference sequence). The CDR3 sequence: CASSLSLGSGTHQGYTF. In nucleotides, the CDR3 is TGTGCCAGCAGCTTAAGCCTGGGGTCCGGGACACACCAGGGCTACACCTTC.

This sequence joins TRBV27 and TRBJ2-7; TRBD1 aligns across 9 bases. J gave up 1 base and V 3 bases, and 4 bases lay outside the gene matches. The CDR3 length is 15 residues. Germline CDR1 MNHEY, CDR2 SMNVEV (reference sequence). CDR3 coding DNA: TGTGCCAGCAGTTTTGGCGGACAGGGGTCCTACGAGCAGTACTTC. Translation gives CASSFGGQGSYEQYF.

The CDR3 spells CASITTGGHNSPLHF. In nucleotides, the CDR3 is TGTGCCAGCATCACTACTGGGGGGCATAATTCACCCCTCCACTTT. The V and J genes are TRBV28 and TRBJ1-6, with D possibly being TRBD1 (6 bases). The CDR3 runs to 15 residues. The germline CDR1 and CDR2 sequences are MDHEN and SYDVKM. Trimming left V 7 bases short and J 5 bases short, with 15 bases between.

The rearrangement links TRBV4-1 to TRBJ1-4; D remains unclear. The V gene's germline CDR1 is MGHRA and CDR2 YSYEKL. This CDR3 has 17 residues. Deletions cut 4 bases from V and 7 bases from J, with 22 bases between. CDR3 sequence (DNA): TGCGCCAGCAGCCCGTTACCGTACTATTCCGTGGGTGAAAAACTGTTTTTT. This gives the protein CASSPLPYYSVGEKLFF.

The chain has TRBV2 and TRBJ2-5; 7 bases line up with TRBD1. The V and J ends lost 6 bases and 0 bases, in that order; junction bases with no gene match: 13. CDR3 length: 17 amino acids. Germline CDR1 reads SNHLY; CDR2 reads FYNNEI. This CDR3 is CASSSGQGVNYQETQYF. CDR3 coding DNA: TGTGCCAGCAGCTCGGGGCAGGGGGTAAATTACCAAGAGACCCAGTACTTC.

This CDR3 is CASSYRVPTEAFF. Written as DNA, the CDR3 is TGCGCCAGCAGCTACAGGGTTCCCACTGAAGCTTTCTTT. The chain employs TRBV5-1 and TRBJ1-1, with D tentatively TRBD1 (6 bases). In germline, CDR1 is SGHRS, CDR2 YFSETQ. There are 13 residues in the CDR3. The germline V and J ends were trimmed by 3 bases and 4 bases, with 10 bases remaining between them.

J is TRBJ1-2 and V is TRBV27; 8 bases fit TRBD1. In germline, CDR1 is MNHEY, CDR2 SMNVEV (reference sequence). The V and J ends lost 3 bases and 4 bases, in that order; junction bases with no gene match: 7. The CDR3 sequence is 15 residues long. The CDR3, as DNA: TGTGCCAGCAGTTTGGATGAGACAGGGGTCTATGGCTACACCTTC. Translation gives CASSLDETGVYGYTF.